This note documents a single TCR beta chain sequence. This record belongs to a study of cytotoxic CD8 clonotypes in ibrutinib-treated CLL. Assay: immunoSEQ multiplex PCR; the TCRdb copy retains only in-frame clones and omits some. Among about 130,000 clones listed, approximately 81% were seen once. The CDR3 covers 20 residues. J was trimmed by 0 bases and V by 0 bases; bases with no gene match: 12. Germline lookup yields CDR1 MNHNS and CDR2 SASEGT. This receptor was identified in a human donor with chronic lymphocytic leukemia. The starting material was PBMCs, obtained after 12 months of ibrutinib treatment. This chain links TRBV6-1 with TRBJ2-1; 9 bases are a match to TRBD2. The CDR3 region has the DNA TGTGCCAGCAGTGAAGCAGGGTGGGAATATAGCGGGAGCTCCTACAATGAGCAGTTCTTC. Amino acid sequence: CASSEAGWEYSGSSYNEQFF.